Shown below are 23 T cell receptor beta chains from a single sample sequenced in a study of T cells in Graves' hyperthyroidism and ophthalmopathy. Amplification of TCR beta CDR3 regions used RNA as the template. The study used the HTBI primer set for a first-round RT-PCR of the TCR CDR3. In TCRdb, the multiplex PCR reads were re-called with MiXCR into one record per CDR3 protein. In the table there are 450,000 to 650,000 distinct CDR3 sequences, roughly 20% of which are singletons. The sequenced material came from blood. The receptor set was obtained from a man aged 18 to 29 with Graves' hyperthyroidism.

This clonotype was seen at least ten times. The rearrangement links TRBV12-5 to TRBJ1-2, with a tentative D call TRBD1 (5 bases). The V end was cut by 3 bases, the J end by 6 bases, with 17 bases between. The V gene's germline CDR1 is LGHNT and CDR2 FRNRAP. This CDR3 has 15 amino acids. The CDR3 reads CASGLSGLLLNGYTF. CDR3 nucleotides: TGTGCTAGTGGTTTATCAGGGCTACTCCTTAATGGCTACACCTTC.

The table lists this clonotype with many counts. Written as DNA, the CDR3 is TGTGCCAGCAGCTTAATTCCGCAAGAGACCCAGTACTTC. Translation: CASSLIPQETQYF. The rearrangement links TRBV11-2 to TRBJ2-5; D gene uncertain. Trimming took off 2 bases at V and 2 bases at J, with 6 bases between the two ends. CDR3 length equals 13 residues. Germline CDR1 and CDR2: SGHAT and FQNNGV.

This clonotype was counted many times. The chain has TRBV28 and TRBJ2-2; TRBD2 matches 9 bases. With 4 bases clipped from V and 6 bases from J, the junction kept 6 bases outside the gene matches. This CDR3 comprises 15 residues. The germline V gene has CDR1 MDHEN and CDR2 SYDVKM. The CDR3 region has the DNA TGTGCCAGCAGTTCAGGACTAGCGTTAGCCGGGGAGCTGTTTTTT. Amino acid sequence: CASSSGLALAGELFF.

The V and J genes are TRBV6-1 and TRBJ2-7; TRBD1 aligns across 9 bases. The CDR3 is 14 residues long. Unmatched junction bases numbered 5, after V lost 5 bases and J lost 3 bases. Germline CDR1 and CDR2: MNHNS and SASEGT. The CDR3 is CASSRDRVVYEQYF. The CDR3 DNA is TGTGCCAGCAGTAGGGACAGGGTCGTCTACGAGCAGTACTTC.

This clonotype has ten or more counts. V gene TRBV6-1 combines with J gene TRBJ2-2; 11 nucleotides agree with TRBD2. The CDR3 contains 16 residues. V lost 7 bases and J lost 0; bases outside the gene matches: 4. Germline V lookup: CDR1 MNHNS, CDR2 SASEGT. CDR3 in DNA: TGTGCCAGCACCTCGACTAGCGGGGCGAACACCGGGGAGCTGTTTTTT. It encodes CASTSTSGANTGELFF.

The sample holds many counts of this clonotype. V usage is TRBV19 and J usage is TRBJ1-5, with a weak D call TRBD1 (6 bases). Germline loops: CDR1 LNHDA, CDR2 SQIVND (reference sequence). This CDR3 comprises 14 residues. Trimming shortened V by 3 bases and J by 3 bases, and 9 bases separated the two germline ends. CDR3 coding DNA: TGTGCCAGTAGTATGGGACAAGTCAATCAGCCCCAGCATTTT. It yields the protein CASSMGQVNQPQHF. The full variable domain, with the rest looked up from reference TRBV19 and TRBJ1-5, is DGGITQSPKYLFRKEGQNVTLSCEQNLNHDAMYWYRQDPGQGLRLIYYSQIVNDFQKGDIAEGYSVSREKKESFPLTVTSAQKNPTAFYLCASSMGQVNQPQHFGDGTRLSIL.

The rearrangement joins TRBV11-2 to TRBJ1-2; 9 bases match TRBD1. Per germline, CDR1 SGHAT and CDR2 FQNNGV. This CDR3 comprises 17 residues. The V gene end was trimmed by 2 bases and the J gene end by 6 bases; junction bases not matched to a gene: 13. CDR3 DNA sequence: TGTGCCAGCAGCTTACATCCCCCGGGACAGGGAGGCGATGGCTACACCTTC. It translates to CASSLHPPGQGGDGYTF.

V is TRBV20-1 and J is TRBJ1-1, with D maybe TRBD1 (6 bases). The CDR3 contains 14 residues. V was clipped by 6 bases and J by 3 bases, with 17 bases between them. Per the germline V gene, CDR1 is DFQATT and CDR2 is SNEGSKA (reference sequence). CDR3 region: CSASSGGMDTEAFF. CDR3 sequence (DNA): TGCAGTGCGAGCAGCGGGGGCATGGACACTGAAGCTTTCTTT.

The chain combines TRBV6-5 with TRBJ1-2; D not certain. Trimming shortened V by 6 bases and J by 4 bases, and 12 bases separated the two germline ends. Per the germline V gene, CDR1 is MNHEY and CDR2 is SVGAGI. The CDR3 is 13 residues long. The CDR3 coding sequence is TGTGCCAGCAGCTACGACATACTCTATGGCTACACCTTC. Translated, it gives CASSYDILYGYTF.

The genes are TRBV20-1 and TRBJ2-1, with D possibly TRBD2 on 6 matching bases. V lost 6 bases and J lost 4, with 19 bases in between. In germline, CDR1 is DFQATT, CDR2 SNEGSKA (reference sequence). This CDR3 has 15 residues. The CDR3 coding sequence is TGCAGTGCAAACAACCCTGGCGGGGATTACAATGAGCAGTTCTTC. It encodes CSANNPGGDYNEQFF.

This clonotype appeared many times. The CDR3, as DNA: TGTGCCAGCAGCCACCCAGGCGCTGGGGCCAACGTCCTGACTTTC. Amino acid sequence: CASSHPGAGANVLTF. The V and J genes are TRBV7-8 and TRBJ2-6; D is ambiguous. The germline CDR1 and CDR2 sequences are SGHVS and FQNEAQ. Trimming removed 5 bases at V and 2 bases at J, with 10 bases between. This CDR3 region has 15 residues.

The gene calls are TRBV5-1 and TRBJ1-2; 11 nucleotides agree with TRBD1. Trimming cost V 5 bases and J 5 bases; bases outside gene matches: 5. The germline gives CDR1 SGHRS, CDR2 YFSETQ. The CDR3 runs 14 residues. The CDR3 DNA reads as TGCGCCAGCAGGGCCGGGACAGGGGGTTATGGCTACACCTTC. Its protein product is CASRAGTGGYGYTF.

This clonotype has at least ten counts. V is TRBV5-1 and J is TRBJ2-7; D is ambiguous. CDR3 length: 13 amino acids. Trimming took off 0 bases at V and 0 bases at J, with 4 bases between the two ends. Germline CDR1 and CDR2: SGHRS and YFSETQ. CDR3 residues: CASSLVASYEQYF. The CDR3 DNA reads TGCGCCAGCAGCTTGGTTGCCTCCTACGAGCAGTACTTC.

V usage is TRBV12-3 or TRBV12-4 and J usage is TRBJ1-6; 7 nucleotides line up with TRBD1. The CDR3 is 14 amino acids. The trim removed 2 bases at V and 9 bases at J, leaving 4 bases unmatched. The CDR3 nucleotides read TGTGCCAGCAGTTTAAAGGGGGCTGGTTCACCCCTCCACTTT. This gives the protein CASSLKGAGSPLHF.

There are many counts of this clonotype. Its ends do not fully match the called genes, so a read error is possible. CDR3 nucleotides: TGTGCCAGCAGTCTGGGACAGAGTACCGGGGAGCTGTTTTTT. As protein: CASSLGQSTGELFF. This chain links TRBV5-1 with TRBJ2-2; 7 bases fit TRBD1. The CDR3 totals 14 residues. Germline-derived CDR1 and CDR2 are SGHRS and YFSETQ.

This clonotype was counted ten times or more. This chain joins TRBV29-1 and TRBJ1-2; D ambiguous. The CDR3 extends over 15 amino acids. V was pared by 4 bases and J by 4 bases, with 19 bases between. Germline CDR1 and CDR2: SQVTM and ANQGSEA. CDR3 DNA: TGCAGCGTTGGCTGGGAAAAGGAACGGGGCTATGGCTACACCTTC. This gives the protein CSVGWEKERGYGYTF.

The V gene is TRBV7-9, the J gene TRBJ1-2; D unclear. CDR3 length: 13 residues. The V end lost 5 bases, the J end lost 8 bases, and 15 bases lay between the germline ends. Germline values: CDR1 SEHNR, CDR2 FQNEAQ (reference sequence). The CDR3 DNA follows: TGTGCCAGCAGCCCTCTTCTGAGCGGCGGCTACACCTTC. It translates to CASSPLLSGGYTF.

This clonotype was recorded at least ten times. This chain connects TRBV9 to TRBJ2-2; 8 nucleotides line up with TRBD2. CDR3 length: 16 amino acids. V lost 4 bases to trimming and J lost 2 bases; unmatched junction nucleotides: 7. Per the germline V gene, CDR1 is SGDLS and CDR2 is YYNGEE. CDR3 residues: CASSPSGGVNTGELFF. As DNA, the CDR3 is TGTGCCAGCAGCCCCTCCGGGGGGGTAAACACCGGGGAGCTGTTTTTT. The entire variable domain, with the rest obtained from reference TRBV9 and TRBJ2-2, is as follows: DSGVTQTPKHLITATGQRVTLRCSPRSGDLSVYWYQQSLDQGLQFLIQYYNGEERAKGNILERFSAQQFPDLHSELNLSSLELGDSALYFCASSPSGGVNTGELFFGEGSRLTVL.

This clonotype was recorded many times. The chain uses TRBV7-8 and TRBJ1-1; D might be TRBD1 (5 bases). The CDR3 length is 13 residues. The germline gives CDR1 SGHVS, CDR2 FQNEAQ. The germline V and J ends were trimmed by 3 bases and 5 bases, with 10 bases remaining between them. DNA for the CDR3: TGTGCCAGCAGCTTGACTGACAGTACTGAAGCTTTCTTT. Its translation: CASSLTDSTEAFF.

The chain joins TRBV7-6 to TRBJ1-2, with TRBD1 matching over 7 bases. The CDR3 extends over 15 amino acids. With V trimmed by 5 bases and J by 1 base, 7 bases remained unmatched. CDR1 is SGHVS and CDR2 is FNYEAQ in the germline V gene. CDR3 coding DNA: TGTGCCAGCAGCGGGCTCAGGGGGGGTAACTATGGCTACACCTTC. Its protein product is CASSGLRGGNYGYTF.

The V call is TRBV24-1, the J call TRBJ2-7, with TRBD1 matching over 7 bases. This CDR3 region has 14 residues. CDR1 is KGHDR, CDR2 SFDVKD, per germline. The V segment lost 4 bases and the J segment 2 bases; nucleotides outside the gene matches: 4. CDR3 DNA sequence: TGTGCCACCAGTGACGCCGGGACAGCCTACGAGCAGTACTTC. It translates to CATSDAGTAYEQYF.

This clonotype was seen many times. The CDR3 bases are TGTGCCAGCAGAGGGCCGGACAGGGTATACTATGGCTACACCTTC. Translation: CASRGPDRVYYGYTF. The chain uses TRBV28 and TRBJ1-2; 8 bases map to TRBD1. V dropped 6 bases and J dropped 3; count of bases not matched to a gene: 9. Germline V gives CDR1 MDHEN, CDR2 SYDVKM. CDR3 length equals 15 residues.

There are a few counts of this clonotype. The genes are TRBV19 and TRBJ1-2; 8 nucleotides line up with TRBD1. Germline V CDR1 and CDR2: LNHDA, SQIVND (reference sequence). The CDR3 length is 15 residues. The V gene end was trimmed by 4 bases and the J gene end by 4 bases; junction bases not matched to a gene: 8. The CDR3 DNA follows: TGTGCCAGTAGTACCCTGGACAGGGCGCGCTATGGCTACACCTTC. The encoded protein is CASSTLDRARYGYTF.